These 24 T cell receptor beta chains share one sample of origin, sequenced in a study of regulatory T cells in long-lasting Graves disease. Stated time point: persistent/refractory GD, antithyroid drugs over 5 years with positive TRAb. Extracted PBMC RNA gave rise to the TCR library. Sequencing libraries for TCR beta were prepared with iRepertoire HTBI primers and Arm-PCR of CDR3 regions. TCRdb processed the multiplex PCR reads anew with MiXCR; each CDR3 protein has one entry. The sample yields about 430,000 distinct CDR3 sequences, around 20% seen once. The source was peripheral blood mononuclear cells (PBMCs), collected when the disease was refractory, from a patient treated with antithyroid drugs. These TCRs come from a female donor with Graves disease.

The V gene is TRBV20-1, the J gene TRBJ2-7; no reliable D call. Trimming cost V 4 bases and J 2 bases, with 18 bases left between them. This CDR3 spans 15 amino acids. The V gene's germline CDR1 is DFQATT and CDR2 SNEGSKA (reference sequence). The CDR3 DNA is TGCAGTGCTAACGTCCCCCTTCAGACCCCCTACGAGCAGTACTTC. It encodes CSANVPLQTPYEQYF.

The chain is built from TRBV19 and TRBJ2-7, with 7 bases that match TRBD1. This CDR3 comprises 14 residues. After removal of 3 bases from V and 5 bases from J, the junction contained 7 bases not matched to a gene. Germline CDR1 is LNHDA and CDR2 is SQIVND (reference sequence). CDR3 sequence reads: CASSIVDREDEQYF. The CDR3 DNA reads TGTGCCAGTAGTATCGTCGACAGGGAAGACGAGCAGTACTTC.

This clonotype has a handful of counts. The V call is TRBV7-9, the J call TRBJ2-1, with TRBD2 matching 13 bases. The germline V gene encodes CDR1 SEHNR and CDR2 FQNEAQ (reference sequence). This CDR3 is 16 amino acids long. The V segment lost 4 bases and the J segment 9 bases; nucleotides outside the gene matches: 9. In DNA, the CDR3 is TGTGCCAGCAGCTCCCCCACTAGCGGGGGGGGCGGTGAGCAGTTCTTC. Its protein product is CASSSPTSGGGGEQFF. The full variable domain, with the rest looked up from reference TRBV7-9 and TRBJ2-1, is DTGVSQNPRHKITKRGQNVTFRCDPISEHNRLYWYRQTLGQGPEFLTYFQNEAQLEKSRLLSDRFSAERPKGSFSTLEIQRTEQGDSAMYLCASSSPTSGGGGEQFFGPGTRLTVL.

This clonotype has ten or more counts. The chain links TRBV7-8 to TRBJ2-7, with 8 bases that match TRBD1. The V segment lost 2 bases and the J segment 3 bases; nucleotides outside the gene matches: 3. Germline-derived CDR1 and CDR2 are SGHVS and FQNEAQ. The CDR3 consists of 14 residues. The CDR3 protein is CASSLKTGVYEQYF. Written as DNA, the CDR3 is TGTGCCAGCAGCTTAAAGACAGGGGTCTACGAGCAGTACTTC.

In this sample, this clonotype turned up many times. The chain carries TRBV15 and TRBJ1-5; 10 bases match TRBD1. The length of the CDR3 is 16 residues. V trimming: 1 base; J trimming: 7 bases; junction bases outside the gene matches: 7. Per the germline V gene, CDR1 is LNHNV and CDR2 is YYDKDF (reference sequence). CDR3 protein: CATSRGGTGDRQPQHF. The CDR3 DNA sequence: TGTGCCACCAGCAGAGGAGGGACAGGGGATCGCCAGCCCCAGCATTTT. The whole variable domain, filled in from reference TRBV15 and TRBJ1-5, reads DAMVIQNPRYQVTQFGKPVTLSCSQTLNHNVMYWYQQKSSQAPKLLFHYYDKDFNNEADTPDNFQSRRPNTSFCFLDIRSPGLGDTAMYLCATSRGGTGDRQPQHFGDGTRLSIL.

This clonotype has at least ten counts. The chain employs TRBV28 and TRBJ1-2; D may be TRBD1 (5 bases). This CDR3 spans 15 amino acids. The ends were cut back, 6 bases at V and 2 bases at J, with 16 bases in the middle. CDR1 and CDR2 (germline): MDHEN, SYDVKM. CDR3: CASSPRDAGNYGYTF. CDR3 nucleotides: TGTGCCAGCAGCCCCCGGGACGCCGGAAACTATGGCTACACCTTC.

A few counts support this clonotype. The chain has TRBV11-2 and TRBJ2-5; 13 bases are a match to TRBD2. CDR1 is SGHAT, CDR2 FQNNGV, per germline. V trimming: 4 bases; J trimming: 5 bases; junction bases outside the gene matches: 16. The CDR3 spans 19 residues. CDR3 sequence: CASSSPGLAGVTRWETQYF. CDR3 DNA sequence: TGTGCCAGCAGCTCACCCGGACTAGCGGGAGTAACTCGATGGGAGACCCAGTACTTC.

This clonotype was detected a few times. CDR3 DNA: TGTGCCAGCTCTCAAGGGACAGGGGGTGTCTACGAGCAGTACTTC. Residues: CASSQGTGGVYEQYF. The chain uses TRBV18 and TRBJ2-7; 11 positions agree with TRBD1. Germline V gives CDR1 KGHSH, CDR2 LQKENI. This CDR3 is built from 15 residues. Germline trimming cut 6 bases from V and 3 bases from J; bases unmatched to any gene: 7.

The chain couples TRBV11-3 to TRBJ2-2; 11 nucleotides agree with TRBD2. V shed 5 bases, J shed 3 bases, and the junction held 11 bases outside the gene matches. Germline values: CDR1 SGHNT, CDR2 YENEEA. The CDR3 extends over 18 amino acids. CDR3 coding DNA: TGTGCCAGCAGCCGGGAAACGTGGACTAGCGGGCACACCGGGGAGCTGTTTTTT. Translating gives CASSRETWTSGHTGELFF.

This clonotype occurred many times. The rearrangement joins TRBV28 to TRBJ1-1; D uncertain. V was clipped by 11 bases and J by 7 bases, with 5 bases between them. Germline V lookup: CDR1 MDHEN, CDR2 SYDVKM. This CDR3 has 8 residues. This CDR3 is CAPLEAFF. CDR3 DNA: TGTGCCCCCCTTGAAGCTTTCTTT. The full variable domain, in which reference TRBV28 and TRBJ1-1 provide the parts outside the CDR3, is DVKVTQSSRYLVKRTGEKVFLECVQDMDHENMFWYRQDPGLGLRLIYFSYDVKMKEKGDIPEGYSVSREKKERFSLILESASTNQTSMYLCAPLEAFFGQGTRLTVV.

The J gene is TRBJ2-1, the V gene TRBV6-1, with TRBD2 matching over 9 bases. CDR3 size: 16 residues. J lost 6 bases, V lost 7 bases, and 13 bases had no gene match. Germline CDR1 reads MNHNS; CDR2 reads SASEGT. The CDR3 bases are TGTGCCAGCACGAGACTAGCGGCAAACGGAGGCAATGAGCAGTTCTTC. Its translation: CASTRLAANGGNEQFF.

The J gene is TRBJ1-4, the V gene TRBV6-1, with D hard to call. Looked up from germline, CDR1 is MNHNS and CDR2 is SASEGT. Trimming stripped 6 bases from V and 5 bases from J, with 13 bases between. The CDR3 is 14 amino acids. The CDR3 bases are TGTGCCAGCAGGCTTGGTAAAGGGAATGAAAAACTGTTTTTT. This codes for CASRLGKGNEKLFF.

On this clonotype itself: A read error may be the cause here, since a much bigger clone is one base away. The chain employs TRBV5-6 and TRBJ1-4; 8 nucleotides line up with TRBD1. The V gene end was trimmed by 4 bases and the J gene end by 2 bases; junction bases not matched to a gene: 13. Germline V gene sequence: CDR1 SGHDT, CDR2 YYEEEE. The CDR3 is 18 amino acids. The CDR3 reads CASSLNGQGLETNEKLFF. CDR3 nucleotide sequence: TGTGCCAGCAGCCTGAACGGACAGGGACTGGAGACTAATGAAAAACTGTTTTTT.

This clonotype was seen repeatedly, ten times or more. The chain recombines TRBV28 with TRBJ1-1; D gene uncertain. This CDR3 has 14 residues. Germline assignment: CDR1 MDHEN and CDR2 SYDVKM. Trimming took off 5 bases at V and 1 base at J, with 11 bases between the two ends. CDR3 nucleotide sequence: TGTGCCAGCAGTCCAACCTTTAGGAACACTGAAGCTTTCTTT. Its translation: CASSPTFRNTEAFF.

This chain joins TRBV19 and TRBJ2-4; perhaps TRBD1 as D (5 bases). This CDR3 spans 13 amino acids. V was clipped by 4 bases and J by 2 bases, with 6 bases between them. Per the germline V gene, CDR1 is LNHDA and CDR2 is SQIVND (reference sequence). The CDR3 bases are TGTGCCAGTAGTAGGGGCACCAAAAACATTCAGTACTTC. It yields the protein CASSRGTKNIQYF.

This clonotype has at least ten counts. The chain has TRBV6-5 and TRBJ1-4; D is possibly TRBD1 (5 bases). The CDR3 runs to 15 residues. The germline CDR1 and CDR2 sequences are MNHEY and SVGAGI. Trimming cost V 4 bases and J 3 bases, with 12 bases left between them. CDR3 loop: CASSWDGSSNEKLFF. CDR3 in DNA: TGTGCCAGCAGTTGGGACGGATCCTCTAATGAAAAACTGTTTTTT.

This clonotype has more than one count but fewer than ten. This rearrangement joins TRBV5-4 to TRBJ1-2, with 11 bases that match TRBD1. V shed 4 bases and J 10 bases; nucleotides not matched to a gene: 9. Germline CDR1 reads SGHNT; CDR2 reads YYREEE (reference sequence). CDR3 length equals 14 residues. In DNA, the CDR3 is TGTGCCAGCAGCACGGACAGGGGGCGCGTTGTCTACACCTTC. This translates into CASSTDRGRVVYTF.

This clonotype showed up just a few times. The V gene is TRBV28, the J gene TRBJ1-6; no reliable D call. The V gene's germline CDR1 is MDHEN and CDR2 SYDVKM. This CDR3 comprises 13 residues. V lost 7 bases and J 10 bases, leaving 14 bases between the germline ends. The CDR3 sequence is CASIGQRSSPLHF. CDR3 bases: TGTGCCAGCATAGGTCAGCGGAGCTCACCCCTCCACTTT.

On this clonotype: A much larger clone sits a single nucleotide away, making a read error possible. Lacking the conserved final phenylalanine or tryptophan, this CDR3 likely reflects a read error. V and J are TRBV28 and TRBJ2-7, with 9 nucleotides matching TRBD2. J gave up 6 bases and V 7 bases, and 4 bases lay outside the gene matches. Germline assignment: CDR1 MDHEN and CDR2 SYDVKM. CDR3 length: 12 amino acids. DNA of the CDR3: TGTGCCAGCACCACTAGCGGGTTCGAGCAGTACCTC. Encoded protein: CASTTSGFEQYL.

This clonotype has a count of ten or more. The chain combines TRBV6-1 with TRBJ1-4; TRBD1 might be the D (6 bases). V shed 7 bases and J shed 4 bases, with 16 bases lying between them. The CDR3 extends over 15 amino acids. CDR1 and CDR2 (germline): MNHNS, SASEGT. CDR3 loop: CASNEQGGGNEKLFF. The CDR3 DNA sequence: TGTGCCAGCAACGAACAGGGCGGCGGTAATGAAAAACTGTTTTTT.

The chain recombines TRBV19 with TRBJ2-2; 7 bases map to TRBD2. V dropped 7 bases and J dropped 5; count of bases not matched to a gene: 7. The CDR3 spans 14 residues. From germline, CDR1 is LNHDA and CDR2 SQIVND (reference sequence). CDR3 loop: CASTGRKRTGELFF. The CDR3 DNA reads TGTGCCAGTACCGGGAGGAAGCGAACCGGGGAGCTGTTTTTT.

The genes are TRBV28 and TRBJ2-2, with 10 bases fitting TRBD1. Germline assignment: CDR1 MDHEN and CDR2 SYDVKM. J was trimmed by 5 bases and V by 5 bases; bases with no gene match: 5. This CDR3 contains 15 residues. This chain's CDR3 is CASSAGTGVTGELFF. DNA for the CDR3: TGTGCCAGCAGTGCCGGGACAGGGGTTACCGGGGAGCTGTTTTTT.

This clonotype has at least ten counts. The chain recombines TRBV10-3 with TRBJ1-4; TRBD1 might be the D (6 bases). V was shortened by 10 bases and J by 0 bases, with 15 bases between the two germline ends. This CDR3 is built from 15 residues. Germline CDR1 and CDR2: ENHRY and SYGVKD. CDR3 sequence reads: CATSPTGPTNEKLFF. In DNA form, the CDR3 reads TGTGCCACCTCGCCGACAGGCCCAACTAATGAAAAACTGTTTTTT.

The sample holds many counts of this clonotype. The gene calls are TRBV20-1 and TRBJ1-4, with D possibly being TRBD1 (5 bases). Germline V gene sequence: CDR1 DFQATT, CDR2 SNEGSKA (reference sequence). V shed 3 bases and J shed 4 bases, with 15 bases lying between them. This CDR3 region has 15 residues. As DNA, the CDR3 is TGCAGTGCTAGGGCAGGGAAATCCGTTAATGAAAAACTGTTTTTT. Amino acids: CSARAGKSVNEKLFF.